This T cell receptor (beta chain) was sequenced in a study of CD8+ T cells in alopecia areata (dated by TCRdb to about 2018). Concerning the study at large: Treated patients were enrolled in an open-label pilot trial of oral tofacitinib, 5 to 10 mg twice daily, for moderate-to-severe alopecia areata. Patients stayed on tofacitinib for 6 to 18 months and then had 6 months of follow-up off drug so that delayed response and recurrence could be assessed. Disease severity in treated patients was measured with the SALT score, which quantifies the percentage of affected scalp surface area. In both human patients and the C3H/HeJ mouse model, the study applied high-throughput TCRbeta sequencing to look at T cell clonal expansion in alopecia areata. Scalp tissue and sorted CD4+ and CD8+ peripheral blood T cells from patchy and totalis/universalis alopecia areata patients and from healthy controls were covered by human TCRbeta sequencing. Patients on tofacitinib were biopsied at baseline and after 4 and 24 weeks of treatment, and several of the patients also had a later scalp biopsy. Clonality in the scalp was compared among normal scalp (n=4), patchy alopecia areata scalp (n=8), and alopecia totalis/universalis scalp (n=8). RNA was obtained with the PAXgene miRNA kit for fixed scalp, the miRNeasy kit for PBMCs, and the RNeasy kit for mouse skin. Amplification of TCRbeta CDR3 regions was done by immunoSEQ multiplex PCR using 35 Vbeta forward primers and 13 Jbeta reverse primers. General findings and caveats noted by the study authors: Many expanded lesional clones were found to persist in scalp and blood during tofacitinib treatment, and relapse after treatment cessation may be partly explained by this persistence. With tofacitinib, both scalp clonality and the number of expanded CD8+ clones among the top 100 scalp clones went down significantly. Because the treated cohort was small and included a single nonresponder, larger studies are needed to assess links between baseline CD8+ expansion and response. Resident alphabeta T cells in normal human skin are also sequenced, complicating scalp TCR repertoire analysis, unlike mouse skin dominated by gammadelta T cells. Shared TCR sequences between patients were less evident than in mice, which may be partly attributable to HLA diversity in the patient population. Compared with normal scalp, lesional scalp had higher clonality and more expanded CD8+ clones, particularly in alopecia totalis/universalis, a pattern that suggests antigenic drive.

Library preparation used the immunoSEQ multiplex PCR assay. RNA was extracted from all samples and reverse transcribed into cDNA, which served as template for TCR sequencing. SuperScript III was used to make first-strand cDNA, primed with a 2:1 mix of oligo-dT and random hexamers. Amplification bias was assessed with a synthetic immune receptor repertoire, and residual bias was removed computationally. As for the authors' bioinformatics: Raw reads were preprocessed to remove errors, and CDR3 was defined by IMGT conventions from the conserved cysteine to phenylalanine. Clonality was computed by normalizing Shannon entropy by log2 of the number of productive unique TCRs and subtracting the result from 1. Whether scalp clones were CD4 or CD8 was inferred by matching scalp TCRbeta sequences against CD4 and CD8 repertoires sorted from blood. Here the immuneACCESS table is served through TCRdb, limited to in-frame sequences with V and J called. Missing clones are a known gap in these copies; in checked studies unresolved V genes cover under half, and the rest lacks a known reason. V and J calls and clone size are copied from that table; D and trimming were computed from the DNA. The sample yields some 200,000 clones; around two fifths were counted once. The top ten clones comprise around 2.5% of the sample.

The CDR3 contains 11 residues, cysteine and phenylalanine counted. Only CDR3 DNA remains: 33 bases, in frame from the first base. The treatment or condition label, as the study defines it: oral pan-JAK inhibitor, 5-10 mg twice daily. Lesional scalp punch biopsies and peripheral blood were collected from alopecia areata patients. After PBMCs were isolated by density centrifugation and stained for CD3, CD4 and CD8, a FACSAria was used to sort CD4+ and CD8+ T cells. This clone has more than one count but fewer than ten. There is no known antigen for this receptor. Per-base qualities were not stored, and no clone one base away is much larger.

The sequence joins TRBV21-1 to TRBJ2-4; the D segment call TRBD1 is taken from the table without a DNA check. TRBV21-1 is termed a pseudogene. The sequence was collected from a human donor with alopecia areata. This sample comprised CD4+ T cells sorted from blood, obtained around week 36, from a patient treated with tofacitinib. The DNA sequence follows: TGTGCCAGCAGCTCAAGTAGGGGGTTGGGCTTC. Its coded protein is CASSSSRGLGF.